This entry features one TCR beta chain sequence. Germline CDR1 reads SNHLY; CDR2 reads FYNNEI. The CDR3 has 14 amino acids. Trimming cost V 4 bases and J 3 bases; bases outside gene matches: 1. These data come from a study of blood T cell repertoires in COVID-19. Across the study: What the recovered Cohort 3 donors had was two negative PCRs, clearance, or symptom resolution. PBMCs, B-cell-depleted T cells, or T cells provided the cDNA or gDNA that made up the material.

As handled by the study authors: Reference gene primer amplification in the assay estimated nucleated cell counts. The assay was immunoSEQ multiplex PCR, and TCRdb's table has in-frame clones only and misses some. That table furnishes V, J and clone size, whereas the DNA furnished D and trimming. The sample includes about 150,000 clones, 70% to 85% seen only once; the top ten take around 20%. The TCR was taken from a woman between 65 and 79 years old in a cohort exposed to, infected with or recovered from COVID-19 (not recorded which). This rearrangement joins TRBV2 to TRBJ1-5; 9 bases fit TRBD1. Sequencing was done on a sample of PBMCs or T cells enriched from blood (not recorded which). The CDR3 loop reads CASSGTGVNQPQHF. In DNA, the CDR3 is TGTGCCAGCAGTGGGACAGGGGTCAATCAGCCCCAGCATTTT.